This T cell receptor (beta chain) was obtained from a study of blood T cell repertoires in COVID-19. Study summary: The United States, Italy and Spain supplied acute and convalescent COVID-19 samples.

The germline CDR1 and CDR2 sequences are SGHTA and FQGNSA. CDR3 length equals 15 residues. The germline V and J ends were trimmed by 5 bases and 2 bases, with 16 bases remaining between them. Produced via immunoSEQ multiplex PCR; TCRdb's table is partial and in-frame only. The sample has fewer than 200,000 clones; around four fifths are singletons. The receptor was isolated from a woman aged 45-65 years in a cohort exposed to, infected with or recovered from COVID-19 (not recorded which). The sample comprised PBMCs or T cells enriched from blood (not recorded which). The chain couples TRBV7-2 to TRBJ2-7, with a possible D match to TRBD2 (5 bases). CDR3 amino acids: CASSLEGVGTYEQYF. DNA for the CDR3: TGTGCCAGCAGCCTAGAGGGAGTGGGGACCTACGAGCAGTACTTC. The full variable domain, with the rest looked up from reference TRBV7-2 and TRBJ2-7, is GAGVSQSPSNKVTEKGKDVELRCDPISGHTALYWYRQSLGQGLEFLIYFQGNSAPDKSGLPSDRFSAERTGGSVSTLTIQRTQQEDSAVYLCASSLEGVGTYEQYFGPGTRLTVT.